The next 27 T cell receptor beta chains were all read from a single sample in a study of cytomegalovirus exposure and HLA in healthy donors. Primers for the PCR totalled 60 Vbeta and 13 Jbeta. The protocol was immunoSEQ multiplex PCR, while the TCRdb copy is restricted to in-frame clones and leaves out a portion. The sample holds under 150,000 clones, around 77% seen once. Sequencing was performed on PBMCs. Receptor source: a woman aged 45-60 years in good health and CMV-seronegative.

The J gene is TRBJ2-7, the V gene TRBV27; 7 nucleotides match TRBD1. The V and J ends lost 2 bases and 4 bases, in that order; junction bases with no gene match: 8. CDR1 and CDR2 from the germline V gene are MNHEY and SMNVEV (reference sequence). The CDR3 spans 15 residues. CDR3 sequence reads: CASSLNVDRDYEQYF. The CDR3, as DNA: TGTGCCAGCAGTTTAAACGTCGACAGGGATTACGAGCAGTACTTC.

V is TRBV27 and J is TRBJ1-6; the D gene is possibly TRBD1 (5 bases). The CDR3 sequence is 14 residues long. Trimming shortened V by 3 bases and J by 7 bases, and 10 bases separated the two germline ends. Germline-derived CDR1 and CDR2 are MNHEY and SMNVEV (reference sequence). The DNA for the CDR3 is TGTGCCAGCAGTTTGGGCAGGGCGAATTCACCCCTCCACTTT. This encodes CASSLGRANSPLHF.

The chain carries TRBV4-3 and TRBJ2-1; D gene ambiguous. V dropped 1 base and J dropped 9 bases, with 4 bases sitting between them. The CDR3 is 11 residues long. Germline-derived CDR1 and CDR2 are LGHNA and YSLEER. The CDR3, as DNA: TGCGCCAGCAGCCAAGGTCTTGAGCAGTTCTTC. Amino acid sequence: CASSQGLEQFF.

This clone was counted only a few times. The chain links TRBV2 to TRBJ1-6; D remains unclear. Trimming took off 4 bases at V and 2 bases at J, with 3 bases between the two ends. Looked up from germline, CDR1 is SNHLY and CDR2 is FYNNEI. CDR3 length equals 13 residues. CDR3 DNA sequence: TGTGCCAGCAGTGTAACCTATAATTCACCCCTCCACTTT. Protein sequence: CASSVTYNSPLHF.

V gene TRBV11-2 combines with J gene TRBJ1-2; D call uncertain. V was cut by 1 base and J by 10 bases, with 13 bases left in between. The V gene's germline CDR1 is SGHAT and CDR2 FQNNGV. The CDR3 has 13 amino acids. DNA for the CDR3: TGTGCCAGCAGCTTAGGCGGAGTAGTTGACTACACCTTC. This translates into CASSLGGVVDYTF.

The rearrangement uses TRBV7-6 and TRBJ2-7, with TRBD1 identical over 8 bases. With 5 bases clipped from V and 2 bases from J, the junction kept 5 bases outside the gene matches. The CDR3 sequence is 14 residues long. Looked up from germline, CDR1 is SGHVS and CDR2 is FNYEAQ. The CDR3 region is CASSTRQGPYEQYF. DNA for the CDR3: TGTGCCAGCAGCACACGACAGGGGCCCTACGAGCAGTACTTC.

This CDR3 is CASRPLFRENTGELFF. CDR3 nucleotides: TGCGCCAGCAGGCCATTATTCAGGGAGAACACCGGGGAGCTGTTTTTT. The chain combines TRBV4-1 with TRBJ2-2, with a possible D match to TRBD1 (5 bases). The V end lost 6 bases, the J end lost 1 base, and 15 bases lay between the germline ends. The CDR3 extends over 16 amino acids. Germline V gene sequence: CDR1 MGHRA, CDR2 YSYEKL.

The chain combines TRBV27 with TRBJ1-4, with D possibly being TRBD1 (6 bases). The germline V gene encodes CDR1 MNHEY and CDR2 SMNVEV (reference sequence). The germline V and J ends were trimmed by 4 bases and 9 bases, with 21 bases remaining between them. This CDR3 has 16 residues. The CDR3 here is CASSSRAGTNYKKLFF. In DNA, the CDR3 is TGTGCCAGCAGTTCGCGTGCCGGGACAAACTATAAAAAACTGTTTTTT.

This chain connects TRBV7-9 to TRBJ2-7; 8 positions match TRBD1. V lost 5 bases and J lost 5; bases outside the gene matches: 8. Per germline, CDR1 SEHNR and CDR2 FQNEAQ (reference sequence). This CDR3 comprises 14 residues. The CDR3 coding sequence is TGTGCCAGCAGCACCCGACAGGGGCAAGACGAGCAGTACTTC. It encodes CASSTRQGQDEQYF. Full variable domain (missing parts from reference TRBV7-9 and TRBJ2-7): DTGVSQNPRHKITKRGQNVTFRCDPISEHNRLYWYRQTLGQGPEFLTYFQNEAQLEKSRLLSDRFSAERPKGSFSTLEIQRTEQGDSAMYLCASSTRQGQDEQYFGPGTRLTVT.

The chain couples TRBV2 to TRBJ2-1, with 14 nucleotides matching TRBD2. The CDR3 is 20 amino acids. Germline CDR1 and CDR2: SNHLY and FYNNEI. J was trimmed by 0 bases and V by 6 bases; bases with no gene match: 13. In nucleotides, the CDR3 is TGTGCCAGCAGCGCCCTCAGACTAGCGGGGGGGCCCAGCTCCTACAATGAGCAGTTCTTC. Protein sequence: CASSALRLAGGPSSYNEQFF. The complete variable domain, with remaining parts taken from reference TRBV2 and TRBJ2-1, reads EPEVTQTPSHQVTQMGQEVILRCVPISNHLYFYWYRQILGQKVEFLVSFYNNEISEKSEIFDDQFSVERPDGSNFTLKIRSTKLEDSAMYFCASSALRLAGGPSSYNEQFFGPGTRLTVL.

V and J are TRBV5-1 and TRBJ2-1, with D maybe TRBD1 (7 bases). Trimming removed 4 bases at V and 10 bases at J, with 30 bases between. Germline V CDR1 and CDR2: SGHRS, YFSETQ. This CDR3 has 18 amino acids. In nucleotides, the CDR3 is TGCGCCAGCAGCCTTCAAGGGGGCGTAGCGGAGGGCGTGGGGGAGCAGTTCTTC. Translation gives CASSLQGGVAEGVGEQFF.

This chain uses TRBV6-5 with TRBJ1-5; possibly TRBD1 for D (6 bases). V was trimmed by 7 bases and J by 6 bases, leaving 13 bases between them. Germline CDR1 reads MNHEY; CDR2 reads SVGAGI. The CDR3 is made up of 13 amino acids. CDR3 region: CASTLRGGQPQHF. The CDR3 region has the DNA TGTGCCAGCACCTTGAGGGGGGGTCAGCCCCAGCATTTT.

The chain uses TRBV7-9 and TRBJ2-2; D not resolved. The CDR3 runs 13 residues. V was pared by 2 bases and J by 7 bases, with 8 bases between. From germline, CDR1 is SEHNR and CDR2 FQNEAQ (reference sequence). The CDR3 reads CASSLTTSGELFF. In nucleotides, the CDR3 is TGTGCCAGCAGCTTAACTACCAGCGGGGAGCTGTTTTTT.

The rearrangement links TRBV6-5 to TRBJ2-1; D call uncertain. This CDR3 has 13 amino acids. CDR1 is MNHEY and CDR2 is SVGAGI in the germline V gene. Between the trimmed V and J ends, which lost 3 bases and 6 bases, there was a span of 9 bases. CDR3 residues: CASSYELLNEQFF. DNA for the CDR3: TGTGCCAGCAGTTATGAACTCCTCAATGAGCAGTTCTTC.

The chain employs TRBV6-6 and TRBJ1-4; D is possibly TRBD1 (6 bases). Trimming took 5 bases from V and 12 from J, leaving 13 bases between them. The CDR3 loop spans 12 amino acids. Germline-derived CDR1 and CDR2 are MNHNY and SVGAGI (reference sequence). CDR3 loop: CASSNLEGELFF. DNA of the CDR3: TGTGCCAGCAGTAACCTTGAGGGGGAACTGTTTTTT.

The chain recombines TRBV19 with TRBJ1-1, with D hard to call. The CDR3 extends over 15 amino acids. Trimming removed 3 bases at V and 2 bases at J, with 13 bases between. Germline CDR1 and CDR2: LNHDA and SQIVND (reference sequence). The CDR3 reads CASSIAGGGNTEAFF. Written as DNA, the CDR3 is TGTGCCAGTAGTATCGCAGGAGGAGGTAACACTGAAGCTTTCTTT.

This chain joins TRBV7-9 and TRBJ1-4; 7 bases map to TRBD1. Losses at the gene ends were 4 bases for V and 5 bases for J; bases not matched to a gene: 7. CDR3 length: 15 amino acids. The germline V gene encodes CDR1 SEHNR and CDR2 FQNEAQ (reference sequence). The CDR3 reads CASSSTGTANEKLFF. CDR3 nucleotides: TGTGCCAGCAGCTCAACCGGGACAGCAAATGAAAAACTGTTTTTT. Combining the CDR3 with reference TRBV7-9 and TRBJ1-4 gives the whole variable domain DTGVSQNPRHKITKRGQNVTFRCDPISEHNRLYWYRQTLGQGPEFLTYFQNEAQLEKSRLLSDRFSAERPKGSFSTLEIQRTEQGDSAMYLCASSSTGTANEKLFFGSGTQLSVL.

The V gene is TRBV4-1, the J gene TRBJ1-5; 9 bases match TRBD1. CDR1 and CDR2 from the germline V gene are MGHRA and YSYEKL. V gave up 0 bases and J gave up 4 bases; unmatched junction bases: 4. The CDR3 is made up of 16 amino acids. The CDR3 is CASSQDRDRVNQPQHF. Here the CDR3 DNA reads TGCGCCAGCAGCCAAGATCGGGACAGGGTAAATCAGCCCCAGCATTTT.

The CDR3 loop reads CASNTGDYSNQPQHF. CDR3 bases: TGTGCCAGTAATACAGGGGATTATAGCAATCAGCCCCAGCATTTT. The chain joins TRBV19 to TRBJ1-5; 7 positions agree with TRBD1. Germline loops: CDR1 LNHDA, CDR2 SQIVND (reference sequence). CDR3 size: 15 residues. V was pared by 7 bases and J by 0 bases, with 6 bases of the junction left unmatched. Variable domain in full (rest from reference TRBV19 and TRBJ1-5): DGGITQSPKYLFRKEGQNVTLSCEQNLNHDAMYWYRQDPGQGLRLIYYSQIVNDFQKGDIAEGYSVSREKKESFPLTVTSAQKNPTAFYLCASNTGDYSNQPQHFGDGTRLSIL.

The chain couples TRBV1 to TRBJ2-3; the D call of TRBD2 is as the table states it, not checked on the DNA. TRBV1 is flagged as a pseudogene. This CDR3 comprises 17 residues. The CDR3 coding sequence is TGCACCAGCAGCCAACAAGGGACTAGCGGGAGCCCAGATACGCAGTATTTT. Translated, it gives CTSSQQGTSGSPDTQYF.

The chain combines TRBV28 with TRBJ2-7; 9 nucleotides agree with TRBD1. The CDR3 loop spans 15 amino acids. The germline CDR1 and CDR2 sequences are MDHEN and SYDVKM. V trimming: 5 bases; J trimming: 1 base; junction bases outside the gene matches: 6. This CDR3 reads CASSGFDRGSYEQYF. The CDR3 region has the DNA TGTGCCAGCAGTGGATTCGACAGGGGGTCCTACGAGCAGTACTTC.

This clone showed up just a few times. The gene calls are TRBV11-3 and TRBJ2-2; TRBD1 aligns across 12 bases. Per germline, CDR1 SGHNT and CDR2 YENEEA. The CDR3 has 17 residues. V was pared by 5 bases and J by 4 bases, with 8 bases of the junction left unmatched. The CDR3 sequence is CASSRGTGGDGTGELFF. In DNA form, the CDR3 reads TGTGCCAGCAGCCGAGGGACAGGGGGCGACGGCACCGGGGAGCTGTTTTTT.

The V and J genes are TRBV5-8 and TRBJ2-2; TRBD1 matches 9 bases. This CDR3 spans 16 amino acids. The germline gives CDR1 SGHTS, CDR2 YDEGEE. Trimming removed 6 bases from V and 5 bases from J; junction bases left unmatched: 11. CDR3 nucleotide sequence: TGTGCCAGCAACCTTGGGACAGGGTCGGGAACCGGGGAGCTGTTTTTT. Protein: CASNLGTGSGTGELFF.

The chain employs TRBV19 and TRBJ2-5; TRBD1 is a possible D gene (6 bases). Between the trimmed V and J ends, which lost 5 bases and 5 bases, there was a span of 24 bases. The CDR3 length is 17 residues. CDR1 LNHDA and CDR2 SQIVND come from the germline V gene (reference sequence). CDR3 coding DNA: TGTGCCAGTAGTTCCCTTCGAGCGGACAGAGGGTCGGAGACCCAGTACTTC. This gives the protein CASSSLRADRGSETQYF. Looking up the rest from reference TRBV19 and TRBJ2-5 gives the full variable domain: DGGITQSPKYLFRKEGQNVTLSCEQNLNHDAMYWYRQDPGQGLRLIYYSQIVNDFQKGDIAEGYSVSREKKESFPLTVTSAQKNPTAFYLCASSSLRADRGSETQYFGPGTRLLVL.

The rearrangement uses TRBV18 and TRBJ2-1, with 8 bases lining up with TRBD1. The CDR3 runs to 14 residues. V trimming: 6 bases; J trimming: 5 bases; junction bases outside the gene matches: 6. Germline CDR1 is KGHSH and CDR2 is LQKENI. CDR3 in DNA: TGTGCCAGCTCCTACGGGACAGGAGACAATGAGCAGTTCTTC. This gives the protein CASSYGTGDNEQFF.

The chain links TRBV18 to TRBJ2-6, with TRBD1 identical over 7 bases. This CDR3 contains 17 residues. Looked up from germline, CDR1 is KGHSH and CDR2 is LQKENI. The V and J ends lost 6 bases and 0 bases, in that order; junction bases with no gene match: 8. The CDR3 DNA sequence: TGTGCCAGCTCGCTCGGACAGGCCCTCTCTGGGGCCAACGTCCTGACTTTC. Translated: CASSLGQALSGANVLTF. The full variable domain, in which reference TRBV18 and TRBJ2-6 provide the parts outside the CDR3, is NAGVMQNPRHLVRRRGQEARLRCSPMKGHSHVYWYRQLPEEGLKFMVYLQKENIIDESGMPKERFSAEFPKEGPSILRIQQVVRGDSAAYFCASSLGQALSGANVLTFGAGSRLTVL.

This clone came up once. This chain links TRBV15 with TRBJ2-7, with 12 nucleotides matching TRBD2. The CDR3 contains 15 residues. V was clipped by 4 bases and J by 2 bases; unmatched bases: 3. Germline V gene data show CDR1 as LNHNV and CDR2 as YYDKDF (reference sequence). The DNA for the CDR3 is TGTGCCACCAGCACTAGCGGGGGGGACCCCTACGAGCAGTACTTC. It yields the protein CATSTSGGDPYEQYF. The full variable domain, with the rest looked up from reference TRBV15 and TRBJ2-7, is DAMVIQNPRYQVTQFGKPVTLSCSQTLNHNVMYWYQQKSSQAPKLLFHYYDKDFNNEADTPDNFQSRRPNTSFCFLDIRSPGLGDTAMYLCATSTSGGDPYEQYFGPGTRLTVT.